A single sample is the source of the 5 T cell receptor beta chains below, sequenced in a study of blood T cell repertoires in COVID-19. Assay: immunoSEQ multiplex PCR; the TCRdb copy retains only in-frame clones and omits some. The data contain around 170,000 clones, 83% of them singletons. Sequences were obtained from peripheral blood. These receptors were taken from a human donor in a cohort sampled during active COVID-19.

The CDR3 here is CASSLTRESGYTF. DNA of the CDR3: TGTGCCAGCAGTTTAACGCGGGAAAGTGGCTACACCTTC. The V call is TRBV27, the J call TRBJ1-2; D is undetermined. The CDR3 contains 13 residues. Germline loops: CDR1 MNHEY, CDR2 SMNVEV (reference sequence). Trimming left V 2 bases short and J 7 bases short, with 11 bases between.

With regard to this clone: It is unclear where the CDR3 begins or ends on the DNA, so no DNA is shown, and the CDR3 is as TCRdb lists it. The chain recombines TRBV24-1 with TRBJ2-2; TRBD2, as called in the table, went unchecked against the DNA. The CDR3 is made up of 16 amino acids, end residues included. The germline CDR1 and CDR2 sequences are KGHDR and SFDVKD. CDR3 in amino acids: CATSDSVRGGTGELFF.

The V call is TRBV13, the J call TRBJ1-2, with TRBD1 identical over 11 bases. The V and J ends lost 4 bases and 4 bases, in that order; junction bases with no gene match: 5. The CDR3 is made up of 15 amino acids. Per germline, CDR1 PRHDT and CDR2 FYEKMQ (reference sequence). CDR3 in amino acids: CASSSRDRGVYGYTF. The CDR3 nucleotides read TGTGCCAGCAGCTCCCGGGACAGGGGGGTCTATGGCTACACCTTC.

The rearrangement joins TRBV3-1 (or the pseudogene TRBV3-2) to TRBJ1-3; D perhaps matches TRBD1 (5 bases). The length of the CDR3 is 13 residues. The V end was cut by 4 bases, the J end by 2 bases, with 6 bases between. The germline CDR1 and CDR2 sequences are LGHDT and YNNKEL (reference sequence). This CDR3 reads CASSRTTGNTIYF. In DNA form, the CDR3 reads TGTGCCAGCAGCCGGACAACTGGAAACACCATATATTTT.

The chain employs TRBV10-3 and TRBJ1-6; TRBD1 matches 11 bases. The CDR3 is 14 residues long. Germline V gene lookup returns CDR1 ENHRY and CDR2 SYGVKD. V lost 5 bases, J lost 8 bases, and 2 bases stayed unmatched. In DNA form, the CDR3 reads TGTGCCATCAGTAGGGACAGGGGGGATTCACCCCTCCACTTT. Protein product: CAISRDRGDSPLHF.